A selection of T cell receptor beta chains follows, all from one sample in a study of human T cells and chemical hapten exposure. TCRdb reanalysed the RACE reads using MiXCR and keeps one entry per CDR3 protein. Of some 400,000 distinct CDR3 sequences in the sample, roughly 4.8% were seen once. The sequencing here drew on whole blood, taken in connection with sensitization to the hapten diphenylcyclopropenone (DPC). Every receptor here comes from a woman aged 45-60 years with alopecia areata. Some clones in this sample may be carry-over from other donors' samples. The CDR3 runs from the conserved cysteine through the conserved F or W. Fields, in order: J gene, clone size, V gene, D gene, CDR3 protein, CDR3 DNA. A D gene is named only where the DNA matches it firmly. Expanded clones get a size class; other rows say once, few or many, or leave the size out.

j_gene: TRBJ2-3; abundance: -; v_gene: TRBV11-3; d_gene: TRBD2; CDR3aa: CASSSDPTSTDTRYF; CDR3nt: TGTGCCAGCAGCTCTGACCCGACTAGCACAGATACGCGGTATTTT
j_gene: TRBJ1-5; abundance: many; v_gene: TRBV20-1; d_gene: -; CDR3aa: CSARETGRYSNQPQHF; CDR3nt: TGCAGTGCTAGAGAAACAGGGCGTTATAGCAATCAGCCCCAGCATTTT
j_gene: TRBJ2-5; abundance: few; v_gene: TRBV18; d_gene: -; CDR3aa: CASSPPWGKGEETQYF; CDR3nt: TGTGCCAGCTCACCACCCTGGGGGAAGGGAGAAGAGACCCAGTACTTC
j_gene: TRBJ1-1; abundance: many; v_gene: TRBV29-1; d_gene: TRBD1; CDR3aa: CSVGQGLGTEAFF; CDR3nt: TGCAGCGTCGGACAGGGGCTGGGAACTGAAGCTTTCTTT
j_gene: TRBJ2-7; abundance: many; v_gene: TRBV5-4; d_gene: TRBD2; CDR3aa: CASSPQAGGTSYEQYF; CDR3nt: TGTGCCAGCAGCCCGCAAGCGGGGGGTACCTCCTACGAGCAGTACTTC
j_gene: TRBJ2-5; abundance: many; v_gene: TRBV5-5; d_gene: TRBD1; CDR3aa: CASSLSWTGETQYF; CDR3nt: TGTGCCAGCAGCTTGTCTTGGACAGGAGAGACCCAGTACTTC
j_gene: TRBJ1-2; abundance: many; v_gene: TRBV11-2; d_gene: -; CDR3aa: CASSLDADSYGYTF; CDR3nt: TGTGCCAGCAGCTTAGATGCGGATTCCTATGGCTACACCTTC
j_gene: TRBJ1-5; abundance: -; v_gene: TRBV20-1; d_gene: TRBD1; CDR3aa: CSASNDRGYQGNQPQHF; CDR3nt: TGCAGTGCTAGTAACGACAGGGGGTATCAGGGCAATCAGCCCCAGCATTTT
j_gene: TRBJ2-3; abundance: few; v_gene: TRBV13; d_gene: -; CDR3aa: CASSHESSTDTQYF; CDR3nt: TGTGCCAGCAGCCATGAGTCTAGCACAGATACGCAGTATTTT
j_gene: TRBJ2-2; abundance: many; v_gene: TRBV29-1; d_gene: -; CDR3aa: CSAGGTGELFF; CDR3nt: TGCAGCGCTGGGGGCACCGGGGAGCTGTTTTTT
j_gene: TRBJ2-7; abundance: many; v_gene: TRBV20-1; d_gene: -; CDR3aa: CSARDFLGTYEQYF; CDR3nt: TGCAGTGCTAGAGATTTTCTAGGGACCTACGAGCAGTACTTC
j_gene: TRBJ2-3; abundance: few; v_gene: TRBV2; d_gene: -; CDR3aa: CASSEASLSSTDTQYF; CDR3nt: TGTGCCAGCAGTGAAGCGTCTCTGTCTAGCACAGATACGCAGTATTTT
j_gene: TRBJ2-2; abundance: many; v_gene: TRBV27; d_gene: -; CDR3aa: CASSPRGPGELFF; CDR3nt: TGTGCCAGCAGTCCGCGGGGGCCCGGGGAGCTGTTTTTT
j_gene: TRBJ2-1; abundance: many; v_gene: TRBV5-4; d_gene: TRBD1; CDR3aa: CASSLEGQEQFF; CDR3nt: TGTGCCAGCAGCTTGGAGGGACAGGAGCAGTTCTTC
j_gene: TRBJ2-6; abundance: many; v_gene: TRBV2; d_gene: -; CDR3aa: CASSGAGANVLTF; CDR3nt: TGTGCCAGCAGTGGGGCCGGGGCCAACGTCCTGACTTTC
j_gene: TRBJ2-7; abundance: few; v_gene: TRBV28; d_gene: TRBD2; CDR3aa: CAVRGSGSSYEQYF; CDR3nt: TGTGCCGTCCGGGGTAGCGGGTCGTCCTACGAGCAGTACTTC
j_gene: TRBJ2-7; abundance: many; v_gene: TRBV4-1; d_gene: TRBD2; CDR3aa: CASSQSGGPSYEQYF; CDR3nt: TGCGCCAGCAGCCAGAGCGGGGGGCCCTCCTACGAGCAGTACTTC
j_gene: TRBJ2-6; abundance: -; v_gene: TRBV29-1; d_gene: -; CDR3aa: CSVSQGRGAGANVLTF; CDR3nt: TGCAGCGTGAGTCAGGGACGGGGCGCTGGGGCCAACGTCCTGACTTTC
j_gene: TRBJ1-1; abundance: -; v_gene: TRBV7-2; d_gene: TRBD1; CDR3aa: CASSPRLTGDTEAFF; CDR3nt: TGTGCCAGCAGCCCCCGACTCACAGGGGACACTGAAGCTTTCTTT
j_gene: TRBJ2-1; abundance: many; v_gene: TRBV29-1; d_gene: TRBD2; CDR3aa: CSVWDPSGGKFVEQFF; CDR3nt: TGCAGCGTTTGGGACCCATCGGGGGGTAAGTTCGTTGAGCAGTTCTTC
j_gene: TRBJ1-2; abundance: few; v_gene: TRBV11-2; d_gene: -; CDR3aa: CASSKTTGNYGYTF; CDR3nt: TGTGCCAGCAGCAAGACAACAGGGAACTATGGCTACACCTTC
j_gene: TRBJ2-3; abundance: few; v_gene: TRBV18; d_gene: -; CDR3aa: CASSPLPSTDTQYF; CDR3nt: TGTGCCAGCTCACCCCTACCTAGCACAGATACGCAGTATTTT
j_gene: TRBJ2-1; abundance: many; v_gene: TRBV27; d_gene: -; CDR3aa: CASSFGPPGSGYNEQFF; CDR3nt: TGTGCCAGCAGTTTTGGCCCCCCAGGTAGCGGCTACAATGAGCAGTTCTTC
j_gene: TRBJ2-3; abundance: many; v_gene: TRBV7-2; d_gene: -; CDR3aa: CASSFPSGAASTDTQYF; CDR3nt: TGTGCCAGCAGCTTTCCGTCCGGGGCCGCTAGCACAGATACGCAGTATTTT
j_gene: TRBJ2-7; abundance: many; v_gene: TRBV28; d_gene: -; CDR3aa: CATLGAGGSYEQYF; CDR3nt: TGTGCCACCCTAGGGGCGGGCGGATCCTACGAGCAGTACTTC
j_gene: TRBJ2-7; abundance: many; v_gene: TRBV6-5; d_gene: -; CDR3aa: CASRNRGSSYEQYF; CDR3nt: TGTGCCAGCAGGAATCGGGGGAGCTCCTACGAGCAGTACTTC
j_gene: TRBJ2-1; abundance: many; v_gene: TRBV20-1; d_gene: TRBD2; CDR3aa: CSARQLAGESNEQFF; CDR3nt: TGCAGTGCTAGACAACTAGCGGGAGAATCCAATGAGCAGTTCTTC
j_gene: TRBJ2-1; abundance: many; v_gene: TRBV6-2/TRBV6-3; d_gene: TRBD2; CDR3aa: CASSYPPLAGGFYNEQFF; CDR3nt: TGTGCCAGCAGTTACCCCCCGCTAGCGGGAGGATTCTACAATGAGCAGTTCTTC
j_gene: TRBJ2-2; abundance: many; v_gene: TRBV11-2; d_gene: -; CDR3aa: CASSRHTGELFF; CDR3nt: TGTGCCAGCAGCCGTCACACCGGGGAGCTGTTTTTT
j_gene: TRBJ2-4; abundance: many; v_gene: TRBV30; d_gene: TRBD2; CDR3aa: CAGTSKNIQYF; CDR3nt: TGTGCCGGGACTAGCAAAAACATTCAGTACTTC
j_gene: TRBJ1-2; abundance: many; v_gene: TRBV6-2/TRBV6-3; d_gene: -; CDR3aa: CASSYPRGSVDYGYTF; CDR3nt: TGTGCCAGCAGTTACCCGAGAGGGTCCGTCGACTATGGCTACACCTTC
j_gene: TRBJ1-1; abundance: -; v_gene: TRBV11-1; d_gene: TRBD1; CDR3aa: CASSLAAGGNTEAFF; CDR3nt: TGTGCCAGCAGCTTAGCCGCAGGGGGCAACACTGAAGCTTTCTTT
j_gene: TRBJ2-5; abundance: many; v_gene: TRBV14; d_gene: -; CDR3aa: CASSRTYQETQYF; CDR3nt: TGTGCCAGCAGTCGGACGTACCAAGAGACCCAGTACTTC
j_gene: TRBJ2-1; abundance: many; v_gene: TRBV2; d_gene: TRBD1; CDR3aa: CASSLQGADEQFF; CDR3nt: TGTGCCAGCAGTCTACAGGGGGCGGATGAGCAGTTCTTC
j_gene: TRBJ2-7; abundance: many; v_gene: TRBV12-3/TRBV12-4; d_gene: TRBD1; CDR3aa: CASRRQGASADEQYF; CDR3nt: TGTGCCAGCAGACGACAGGGGGCTTCGGCCGACGAGCAGTACTTC
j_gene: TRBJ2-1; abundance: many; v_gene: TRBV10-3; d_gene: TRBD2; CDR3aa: CAITPLAGGVSGNEQFF; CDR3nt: TGTGCCATCACTCCTCTAGCGGGGGGGGTCTCAGGGAATGAGCAGTTCTTC
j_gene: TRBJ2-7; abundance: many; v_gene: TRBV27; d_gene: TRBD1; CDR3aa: CAITRDRAEGDYEQYF; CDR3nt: TGTGCCATCACCCGGGACAGGGCAGAGGGAGACTACGAGCAGTACTTC
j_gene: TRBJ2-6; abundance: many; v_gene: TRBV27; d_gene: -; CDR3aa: CASSLSGANVLTF; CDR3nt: TGTGCCAGCAGCCTCTCTGGGGCCAACGTCCTGACTTTC
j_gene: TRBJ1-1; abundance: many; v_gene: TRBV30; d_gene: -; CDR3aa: CAGQDGGERTEAFF; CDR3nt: TGTGCCGGTCAGGATGGAGGGGAAAGGACTGAAGCTTTCTTT
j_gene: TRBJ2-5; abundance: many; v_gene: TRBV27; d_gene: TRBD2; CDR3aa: CASSLRRGVQETQYF; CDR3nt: TGTGCCAGCAGTTTAAGGCGGGGGGTACAAGAGACCCAGTACTTC
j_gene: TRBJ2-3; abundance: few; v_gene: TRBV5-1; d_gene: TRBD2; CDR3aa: CASSPQAGGLSDTQYF; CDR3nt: TGCGCCAGCAGCCCCCAGGCGGGGGGGCTGTCAGATACGCAGTATTTT
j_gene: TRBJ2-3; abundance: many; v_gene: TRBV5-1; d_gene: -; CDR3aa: CASSFEGPGTQYF; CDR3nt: TGCGCCAGCAGCTTTGAGGGGCCGGGGACGCAGTATTTT